This T cell receptor beta chain was recorded in a study of blood T cell repertoires in COVID-19. About the research overall: Specimens from acute and convalescent COVID-19 originated in the United States, Italy and Spain.

As handled by the study authors: Using reference gene primer amplification, nucleated cell counts were estimated. Clones were read by immunoSEQ multiplex PCR, and TCRdb kept only the in-frame ones, dropping some. From that table come the V and J calls and clone size; the DNA was used to work out D and trimming. Counted here are 150,000 to 200,000 clones, about 80% occurring once; the ten biggest clones make up around 2%. The CDR3 has 19 amino acids. Looked up from germline, CDR1 is SGDLS and CDR2 is YYNGEE. V lost 0 bases, J lost 0 bases, and 11 bases stayed unmatched. This clone was found a few times.

This clonotype was obtained from an elderly woman with acute or convalescent COVID-19. Material: peripheral blood. The chain recombines TRBV9 with TRBJ2-3; 9 nucleotides match TRBD2. In DNA form, the CDR3 reads TGTGCCAGCAGCGTAGGTTGGCAGCGGGGGGCCGCTAGCACAGATACGCAGTATTTT. Its translation: CASSVGWQRGAASTDTQYF.